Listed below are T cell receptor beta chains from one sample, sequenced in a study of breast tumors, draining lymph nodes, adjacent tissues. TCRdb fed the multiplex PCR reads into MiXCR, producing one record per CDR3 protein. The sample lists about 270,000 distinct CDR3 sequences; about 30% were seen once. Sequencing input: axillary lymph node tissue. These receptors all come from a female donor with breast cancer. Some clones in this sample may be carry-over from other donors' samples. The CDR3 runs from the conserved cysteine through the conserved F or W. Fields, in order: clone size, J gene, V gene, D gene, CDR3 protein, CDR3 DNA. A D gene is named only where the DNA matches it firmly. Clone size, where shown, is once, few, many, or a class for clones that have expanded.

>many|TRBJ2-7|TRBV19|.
CASSYAKAYEQYF
TGTGCCAGTAGTTACGCCAAAGCCTACGAGCAGTACTTC
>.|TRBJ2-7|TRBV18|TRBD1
CASSPTGAEQYF
TGTGCCAGCTCACCGACAGGGGCCGAGCAGTACTTC
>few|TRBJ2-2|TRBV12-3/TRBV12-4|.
CASNSQGGAGELFF
TGTGCCAGCAACAGCCAGGGGGGGGCCGGGGAGCTGTTTTTT
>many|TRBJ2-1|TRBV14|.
CASSQDLTSSYNEQFF
TGTGCCAGCAGCCAAGATCTGACGAGCTCCTACAATGAGCAGTTCTTC
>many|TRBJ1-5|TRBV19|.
CASSILINQPQHF
TGTGCCAGTAGTATCTTGATCAATCAGCCCCAGCATTTT
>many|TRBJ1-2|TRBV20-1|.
CSAGPPGRTGYTF
TGCAGTGCTGGACCCCCGGGACGAACAGGCTACACCTTC
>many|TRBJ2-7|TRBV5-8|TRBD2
CASSLVVPTSGSYEQYF
TGTGCCAGCAGCTTGGTAGTTCCGACTAGCGGGAGTTACGAGCAGTACTTC
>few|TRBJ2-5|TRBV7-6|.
CASSFQETQHF
TGTGCCAGCAGCTTTCAAGAGACCCAGCACTTC
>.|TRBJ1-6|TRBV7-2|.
CASSQQGRREPLHF
TGTGCCAGCAGTCAACAGGGAAGGAGGGAGCCCCTCCACTTT
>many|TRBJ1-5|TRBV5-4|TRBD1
CASSSDRDVGQPQHF
TGTGCCAGCAGCTCGGACAGGGATGTAGGTCAGCCCCAGCATTTT
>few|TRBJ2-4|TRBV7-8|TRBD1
CASSLAVTGIWNIQYF
TGTGCCAGCAGCTTAGCGGTGACAGGGATCTGGAACATTCAGTACTTC
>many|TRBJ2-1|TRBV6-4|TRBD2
CASSQTSVSSYNEQFF
TGTGCCAGCAGTCAAACTAGCGTAAGCTCCTACAATGAGCAGTTCTTC
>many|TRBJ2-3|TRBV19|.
CATGQPPADTQYF
TGTGCCACCGGACAGCCCCCCGCAGATACGCAGTATTTT
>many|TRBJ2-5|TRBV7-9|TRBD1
CASSPPGQGAGETQYF
TGTGCCAGCAGCCCCCCAGGACAGGGGGCAGGGGAGACCCAGTACTTC
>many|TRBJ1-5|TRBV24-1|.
CATSNAGQPQHF
TGTGCCACCAGTAACGCAGGTCAGCCCCAGCATTTT
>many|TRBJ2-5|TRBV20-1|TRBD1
CSARGGQGMSVGETQYF
TGCAGTGCTAGAGGGGGACAGGGGATGTCGGTCGGCGAGACCCAGTACTTC
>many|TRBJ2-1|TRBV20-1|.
CSARGPNEQFF
TGCAGTGCTAGAGGTCCGAATGAGCAGTTCTTC
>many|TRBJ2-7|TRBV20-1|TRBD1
CSARSQQGGSYEQYF
TGCAGTGCCCGGTCCCAACAGGGGGGATCCTACGAGCAGTACTTC
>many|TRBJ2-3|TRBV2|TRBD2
CASSDGLAGGADTQYF
TGTGCCAGCAGTGATGGACTAGCGGGAGGGGCAGATACGCAGTATTTT
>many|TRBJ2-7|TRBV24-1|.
CATSDSINYEQYF
TGTGCCACCAGTGATTCAATCAACTACGAGCAGTACTTC
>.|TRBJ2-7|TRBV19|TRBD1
CASRPGQGRYEQYF
TGTGCCAGTAGGCCGGGACAGGGACGGTACGAGCAGTACTTC
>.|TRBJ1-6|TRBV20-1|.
CSARSGRFRDSPLHF
TGCAGTGCCCGGTCTGGGCGCTTTCGGGATTCACCCCTCCACTTT
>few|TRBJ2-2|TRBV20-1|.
CSASGRRTGALFF
TGCAGTGCTAGCGGGAGACGGACCGGGGCTCTGTTTTTT
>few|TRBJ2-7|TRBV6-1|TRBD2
CASRQTSGSPYEQYF
TGTGCCAGCCGTCAGACTAGCGGGAGTCCCTACGAGCAGTACTTC
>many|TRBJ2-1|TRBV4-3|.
CASSQVLSRNNEQFF
TGCGCCAGCAGCCAAGTCCTGTCCAGAAACAATGAGCAGTTCTTC
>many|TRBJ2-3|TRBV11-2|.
CASSLGSRTDTQYF
TGTGCCAGCAGCTTGGGATCACGCACAGATACGCAGTATTTT
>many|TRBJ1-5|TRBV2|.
CASTLGRGRVQPQHF
TGTGCCAGCACCCTGGGGAGGGGGAGGGTTCAGCCCCAGCATTTT
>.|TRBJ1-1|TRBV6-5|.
CASSYQPNMNTEAFF
TGTGCCAGCAGTTACCAACCGAACATGAACACTGAAGCTTTCTTT
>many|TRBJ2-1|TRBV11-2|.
CASSLGRVHNEQFF
TGTGCCAGCAGCTTAGGCAGGGTGCACAATGAGCAGTTCTTC
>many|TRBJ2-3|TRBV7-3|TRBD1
CASSSTGADTQYF
TGTGCCAGCAGCTCTACAGGGGCAGATACGCAGTATTTT
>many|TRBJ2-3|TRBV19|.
CASSISGVPDTQYF
TGTGCCAGTAGTATCTCGGGAGTCCCAGATACGCAGTATTTT
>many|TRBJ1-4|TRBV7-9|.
CASSPSSGTSGEKLFF
TGTGCCAGCAGCCCTAGTAGTGGGACTTCGGGAGAAAAACTGTTTTTT
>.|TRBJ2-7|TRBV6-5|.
CASSYSIDGTYEQYF
TGTGCCAGCAGTTACTCAATCGACGGGACCTACGAGCAGTACTTC
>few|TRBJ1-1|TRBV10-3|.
CAISNTGMTEAFF
TGTGCCATCAGTAACACAGGGATGACTGAAGCTTTCTTT
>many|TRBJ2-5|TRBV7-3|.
CASSLYTEETQYF
TGTGCCAGCAGCTTGTACACCGAAGAGACCCAGTACTTC
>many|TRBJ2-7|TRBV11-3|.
CASSLDGTDYEQYF
TGTGCCAGCAGCTTAGATGGCACAGACTACGAGCAGTACTTC
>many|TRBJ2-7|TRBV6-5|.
CASSYHRTYEQYF
TGTGCCAGCAGTTACCATCGGACTTACGAGCAGTACTTC
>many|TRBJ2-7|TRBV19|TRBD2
CASSPELAGGGDEQYF
TGTGCCAGTAGTCCGGAACTAGCGGGAGGAGGCGACGAGCAGTACTTC
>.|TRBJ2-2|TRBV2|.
CASSEIQTTGEPFF
TGTGCCAGCAGTGAGATACAGACCACCGGGGAGCCGTTTTTT
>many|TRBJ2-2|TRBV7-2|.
CASSLGGVGTGELFF
TGTGCCAGCAGCTTAGGTGGAGTAGGCACCGGGGAGCTGTTTTTT
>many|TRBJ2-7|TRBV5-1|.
CASSLVPDSSYEQYF
TGCGCCAGCAGCTTGGTGCCGGATAGCTCCTACGAGCAGTACTTC
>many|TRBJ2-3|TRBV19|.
CASSVTAIDTQYF
TGTGCCAGTAGTGTCACAGCAATAGATACGCAGTATTTT